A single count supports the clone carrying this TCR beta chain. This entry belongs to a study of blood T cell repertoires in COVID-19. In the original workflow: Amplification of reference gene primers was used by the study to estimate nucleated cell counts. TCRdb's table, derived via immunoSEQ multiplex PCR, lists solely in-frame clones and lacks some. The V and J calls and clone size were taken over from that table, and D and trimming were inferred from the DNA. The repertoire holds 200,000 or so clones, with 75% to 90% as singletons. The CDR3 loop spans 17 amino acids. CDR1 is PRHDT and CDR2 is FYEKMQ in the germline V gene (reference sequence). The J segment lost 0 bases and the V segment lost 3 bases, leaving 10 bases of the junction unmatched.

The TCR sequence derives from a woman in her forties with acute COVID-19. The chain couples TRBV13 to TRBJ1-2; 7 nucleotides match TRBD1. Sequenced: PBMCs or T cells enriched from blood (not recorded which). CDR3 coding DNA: TGTGCCAGCAGCTTTGGACAGGTAGGACGAGCTAACTATGGCTACACCTTC. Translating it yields CASSFGQVGRANYGYTF. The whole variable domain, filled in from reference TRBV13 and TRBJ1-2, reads AAGVIQSPRHLIKEKRETATLKCYPIPRHDTVYWYQQGPGQDPQFLISFYEKMQSDKGSIPDRFSAQQFSDYHSELNMSSLELGDSALYFCASSFGQVGRANYGYTFGSGTRLTVV.